This entry describes one T cell receptor (beta chain). The sample belongs to a study of blood T cell repertoires in COVID-19. The CDR3 extends over 16 amino acids. J lost 1 base, V lost 6 bases, and 9 bases had no gene match. Looked up from germline, CDR1 is KGHSH and CDR2 is LQKENI. In the study's own analysis: For nucleated cells, counts were estimated from reference gene primer amplification. Method: immunoSEQ multiplex PCR; TCRdb's copy keeps in-frame clones and lacks some. V, J and clone size derive from that table, while D and trimming were established from the DNA sequence. The data contain over 85,000 clones, over 75% of them singletons.

The V gene is TRBV18, the J gene TRBJ1-2; 9 bases agree with TRBD1. Sequenced sample: peripheral blood. The receptor's source is a human donor in a cohort sampled during active COVID-19. The CDR3 region has the DNA TGTGCCAGCTCTCCTAGGACAGGGGCCCTTAACTATGGCTACACCTTC. This codes for CASSPRTGALNYGYTF.